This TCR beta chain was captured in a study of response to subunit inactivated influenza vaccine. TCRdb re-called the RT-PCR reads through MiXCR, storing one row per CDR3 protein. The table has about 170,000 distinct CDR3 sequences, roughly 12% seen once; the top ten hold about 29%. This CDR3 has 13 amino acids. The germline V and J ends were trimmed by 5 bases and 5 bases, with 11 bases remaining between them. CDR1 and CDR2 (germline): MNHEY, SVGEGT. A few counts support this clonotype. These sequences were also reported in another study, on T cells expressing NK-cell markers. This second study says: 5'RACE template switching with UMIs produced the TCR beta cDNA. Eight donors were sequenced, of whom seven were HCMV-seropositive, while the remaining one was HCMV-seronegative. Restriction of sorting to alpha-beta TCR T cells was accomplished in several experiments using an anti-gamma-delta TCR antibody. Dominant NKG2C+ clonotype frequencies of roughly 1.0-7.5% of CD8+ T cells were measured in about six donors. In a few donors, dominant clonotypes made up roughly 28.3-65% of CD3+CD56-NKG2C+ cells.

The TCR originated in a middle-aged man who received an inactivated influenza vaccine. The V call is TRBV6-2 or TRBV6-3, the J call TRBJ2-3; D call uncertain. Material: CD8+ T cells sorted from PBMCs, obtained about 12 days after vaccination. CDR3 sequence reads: CASSPKRRDTQYF. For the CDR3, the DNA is TGTGCCAGCAGTCCGAAACGCCGAGATACGCAGTATTTT.